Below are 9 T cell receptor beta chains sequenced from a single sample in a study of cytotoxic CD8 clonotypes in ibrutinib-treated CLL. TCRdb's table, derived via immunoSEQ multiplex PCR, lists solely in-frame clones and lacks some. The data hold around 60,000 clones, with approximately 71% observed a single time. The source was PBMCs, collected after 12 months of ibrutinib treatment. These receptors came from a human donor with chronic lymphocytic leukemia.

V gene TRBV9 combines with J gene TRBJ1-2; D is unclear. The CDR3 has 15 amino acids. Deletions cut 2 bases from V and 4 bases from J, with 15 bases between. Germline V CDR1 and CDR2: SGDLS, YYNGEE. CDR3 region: CASSVAERASYGYTF. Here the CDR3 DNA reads TGTGCCAGCAGCGTCGCTGAGAGGGCGAGCTATGGCTACACCTTC. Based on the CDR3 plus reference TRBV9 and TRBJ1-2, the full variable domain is DSGVTQTPKHLITATGQRVTLRCSPRSGDLSVYWYQQSLDQGLQFLIQYYNGEERAKGNILERFSAQQFPDLHSELNLSSLELGDSALYFCASSVAERASYGYTFGSGTRLTVV.

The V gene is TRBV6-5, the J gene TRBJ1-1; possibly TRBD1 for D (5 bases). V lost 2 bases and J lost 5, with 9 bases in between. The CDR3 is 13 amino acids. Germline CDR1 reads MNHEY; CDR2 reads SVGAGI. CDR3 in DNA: TGTGCCAGCAGTTACAGGGGTTGGACTGAAGCTTTCTTT. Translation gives CASSYRGWTEAFF.

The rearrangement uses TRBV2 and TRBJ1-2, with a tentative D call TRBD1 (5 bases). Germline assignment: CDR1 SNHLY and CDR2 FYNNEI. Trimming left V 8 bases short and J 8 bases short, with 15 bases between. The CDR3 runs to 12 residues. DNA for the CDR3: TGTGCCAGCGTGCCTGGGGGACGGGGCTACACCTTC. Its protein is CASVPGGRGYTF.

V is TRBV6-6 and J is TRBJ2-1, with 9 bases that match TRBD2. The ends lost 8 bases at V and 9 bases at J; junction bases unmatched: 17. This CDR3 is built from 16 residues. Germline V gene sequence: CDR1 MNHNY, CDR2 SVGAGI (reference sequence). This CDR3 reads CASLAGEVAGVSEQFF. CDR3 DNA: TGTGCCAGCTTGGCAGGGGAGGTAGCGGGAGTGAGTGAGCAGTTCTTC.

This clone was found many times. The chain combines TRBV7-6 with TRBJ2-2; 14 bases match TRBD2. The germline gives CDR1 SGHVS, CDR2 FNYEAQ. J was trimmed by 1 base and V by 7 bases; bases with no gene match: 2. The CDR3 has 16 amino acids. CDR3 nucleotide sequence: TGTGCCAGCAAAGGACTAGCGGGAGGGAACACCGGGGAGCTGTTTTTT. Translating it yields CASKGLAGGNTGELFF.

CDR3 bases: TGTGCCAGCACCGGACAGGGGGGGGAGACCCAGTACTTC. It codes for CASTGQGGETQYF. The V gene is TRBV6-5, the J gene TRBJ2-5; TRBD1 agrees at 10 bases. Trimming cost V 7 bases and J 5 bases; bases outside gene matches: 4. Germline loops: CDR1 MNHEY, CDR2 SVGAGI. The CDR3 totals 13 residues.

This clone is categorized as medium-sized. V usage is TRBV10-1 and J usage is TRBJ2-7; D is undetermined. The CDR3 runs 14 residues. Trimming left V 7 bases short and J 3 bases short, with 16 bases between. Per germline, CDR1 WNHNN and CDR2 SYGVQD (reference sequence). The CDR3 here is CASISVGILYEQYF. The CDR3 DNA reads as TGCGCCAGCATCTCCGTAGGGATCCTCTACGAGCAGTACTTC.

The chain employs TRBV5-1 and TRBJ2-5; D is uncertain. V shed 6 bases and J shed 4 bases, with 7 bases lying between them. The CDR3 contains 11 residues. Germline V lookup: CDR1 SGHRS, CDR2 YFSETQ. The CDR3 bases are TGCGCCAGCATCGTGGGAGAGACCCAGTACTTC. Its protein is CASIVGETQYF.

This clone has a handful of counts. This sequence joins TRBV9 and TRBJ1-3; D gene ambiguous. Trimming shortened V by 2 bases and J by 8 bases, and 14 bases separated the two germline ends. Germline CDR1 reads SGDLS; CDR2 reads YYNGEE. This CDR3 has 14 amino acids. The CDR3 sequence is CASSVAPGGHTIYF. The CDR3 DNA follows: TGTGCCAGCAGCGTCGCCCCGGGAGGGCACACCATATATTTT.